Below are 7 T cell receptor beta chains sequenced from a single sample in a study of blood T cell repertoires in COVID-19 (dated by TCRdb to 2018 to 2021). Receptor amplification or capture employed the immunoSEQ multiplex PCR assay. Imported from immuneACCESS, the table was reduced by TCRdb to in-frame sequences with V and J called. These copies leave out some clones; in studies compared against another copy, an unresolved V gene accounts for under half, and the cause of the remainder is not known. The sample includes about 64,000 clones, with more than 65% observed a single time. The top ten hold around 5.4% of the sample. What was sequenced was peripheral blood. These receptor sequences come from a woman aged 55-69 years with acute or convalescent COVID-19.

The CDR3 sequence: CAGREGYNQPQHF. The CDR3 DNA is TGTGCCGGGAGGGAGGGCTACAATCAGCCCCAGCATTTT. The chain links TRBV10-3 to TRBJ1-5; D not certain. V dropped 11 bases and J dropped 3 bases, with 14 bases sitting between them. CDR1 is ENHRY, CDR2 SYGVKD, per germline. The length of the CDR3 is 13 residues.

V gene TRBV20-1 combines with J gene TRBJ1-1; D is unclear. The CDR3 has 11 amino acids. Looked up from germline, CDR1 is DFQATT and CDR2 is SNEGSKA (reference sequence). Between the trimmed V and J ends, which lost 5 bases and 5 bases, there was a span of 9 bases. For the CDR3, the DNA is TGCAGTGCTGATTTTACTACTGAAGCTTTCTTT. Its protein product is CSADFTTEAFF.

CDR3 amino acids: CASSIQGYEQYF. In nucleotides, the CDR3 is TGTGCCAGCAGTATACAGGGTTACGAGCAGTACTTC. The V gene is TRBV27, the J gene TRBJ2-7, with a weak D call TRBD1 (6 bases). Per germline, CDR1 MNHEY and CDR2 SMNVEV (reference sequence). This CDR3 has 12 residues. V shed 5 bases and J shed 4 bases, with 9 bases lying between them.

This clone has only a few counts. V usage is TRBV29-1 and J usage is TRBJ2-1; TRBD1 matches at 8 bases. The CDR3 has 14 residues. The junction had 13 bases not matched to a gene; V was cut back by 7 bases and J by 8 bases. Germline values: CDR1 SQVTM, CDR2 ANQGSEA. DNA for the CDR3: TGCAGCGCCAGGACAGGGAATGGAGTTGATGAGCAGTTCTTC. Encoded protein: CSARTGNGVDEQFF.

The rearrangement uses TRBV6-1 and TRBJ1-3; D not certain. Between the trimmed V and J ends, which lost 2 bases and 0 bases, there was a span of 11 bases. From germline, CDR1 is MNHNS and CDR2 SASEGT. This CDR3 is 16 amino acids long. CDR3 coding DNA: TGTGCCAGCAGTGAATTATGGGCGATCTCTGGAAACACCATATATTTT. Its protein is CASSELWAISGNTIYF.

This clone was seen a handful of times. The chain combines TRBV5-1 with TRBJ1-1; perhaps TRBD1 as D (5 bases). V lost 0 bases and J lost 0, with 12 bases in between. CDR1 SGHRS and CDR2 YFSETQ come from the germline V gene. The CDR3 sequence is 16 residues long. Here the CDR3 DNA reads TGCGCCAGCAGCTTGGTCGGGGGGACCTTGAACACTGAAGCTTTCTTT. Its protein product is CASSLVGGTLNTEAFF. Filled out from reference TRBV5-1 and TRBJ1-1, the complete variable domain reads KAGVTQTPRYLIKTRGQQVTLSCSPISGHRSVSWYQQTPGQGLQFLFEYFSETQRNKGNFPGRFSGRQFSNSRSEMNVSTLELGDSALYLCASSLVGGTLNTEAFFGQGTRLTVV.

Regarding this clone: The germline gene is not matched at one end of the junction; a read error may be the cause. J is TRBJ1-5 and V is TRBV29-1, with 11 nucleotides matching TRBD1. Germline CDR1 SQVTM, CDR2 ANQGSEA. CDR3 length equals 15 residues. CDR3 amino acids: CSVVTGQGGNQPQHF. CDR3 coding DNA: TGCAGCGTTGTAACGGGACAGGGGGGCAATCAGCCTCAGCATTTT.